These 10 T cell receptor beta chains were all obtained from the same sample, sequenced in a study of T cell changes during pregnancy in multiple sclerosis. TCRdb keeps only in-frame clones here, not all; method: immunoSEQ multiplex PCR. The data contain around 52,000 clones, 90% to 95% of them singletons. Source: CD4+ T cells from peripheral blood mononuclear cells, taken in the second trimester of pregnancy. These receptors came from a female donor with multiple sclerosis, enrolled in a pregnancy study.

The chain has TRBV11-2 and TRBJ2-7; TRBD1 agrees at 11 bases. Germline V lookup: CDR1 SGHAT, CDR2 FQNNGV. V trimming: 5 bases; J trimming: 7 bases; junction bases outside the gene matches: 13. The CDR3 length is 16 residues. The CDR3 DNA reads TGTGCCAGCAGCGTAACCTGGGACAGGGGGGGGCAAGAGCAGTACTTC. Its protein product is CASSVTWDRGGQEQYF.

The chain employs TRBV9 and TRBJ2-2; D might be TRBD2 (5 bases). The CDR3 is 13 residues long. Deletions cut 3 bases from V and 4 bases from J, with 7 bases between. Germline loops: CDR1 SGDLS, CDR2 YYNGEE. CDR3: CASSAGVTGELFF. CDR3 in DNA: TGTGCCAGCAGCGCCGGGGTCACCGGGGAGCTGTTTTTT.

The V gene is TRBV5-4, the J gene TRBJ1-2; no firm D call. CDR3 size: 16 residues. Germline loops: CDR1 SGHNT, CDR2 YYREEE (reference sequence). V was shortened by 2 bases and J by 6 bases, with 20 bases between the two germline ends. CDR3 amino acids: CASSFYTGWAQDGYTF. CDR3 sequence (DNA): TGTGCCAGCAGCTTCTATACTGGTTGGGCCCAGGATGGCTACACCTTC.

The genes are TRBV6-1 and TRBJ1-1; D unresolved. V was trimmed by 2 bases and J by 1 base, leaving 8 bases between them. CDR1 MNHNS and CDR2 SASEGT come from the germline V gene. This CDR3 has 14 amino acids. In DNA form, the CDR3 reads TGTGCCAGCAGTGAAATTTGGCAGAACACTGAAGCTTTCTTT. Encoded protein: CASSEIWQNTEAFF.

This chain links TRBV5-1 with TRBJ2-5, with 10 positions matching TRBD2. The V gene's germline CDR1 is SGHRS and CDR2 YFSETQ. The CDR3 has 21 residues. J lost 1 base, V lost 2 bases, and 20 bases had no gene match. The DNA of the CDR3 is TGCGCCAGCAGCTTAAGTGGTCTCTGGGCTAGCGGGGGAGGGGGCCAAGAGACCCAGTACTTC. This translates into CASSLSGLWASGGGGQETQYF.

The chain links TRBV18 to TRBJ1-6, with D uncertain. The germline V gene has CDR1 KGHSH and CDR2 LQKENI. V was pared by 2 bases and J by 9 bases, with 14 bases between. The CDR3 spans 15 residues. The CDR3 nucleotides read TGTGCCAGCTCACCAGAGCGCGTATCGGGTTCACCCCTCCACTTT. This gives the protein CASSPERVSGSPLHF.

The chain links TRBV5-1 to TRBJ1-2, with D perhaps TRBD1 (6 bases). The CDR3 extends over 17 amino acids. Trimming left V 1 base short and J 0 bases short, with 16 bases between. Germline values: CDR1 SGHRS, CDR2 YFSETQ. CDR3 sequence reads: CASSLSARGLSNYGYTF. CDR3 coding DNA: TGCGCCAGCAGCTTGTCTGCCAGGGGCCTTTCTAACTATGGCTACACCTTC.

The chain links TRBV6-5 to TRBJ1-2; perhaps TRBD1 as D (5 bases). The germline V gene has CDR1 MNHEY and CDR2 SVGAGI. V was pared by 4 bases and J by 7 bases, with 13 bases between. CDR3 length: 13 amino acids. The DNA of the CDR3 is TGTGCCAGCAGTTTAGCAAAAACAGGTGGCTACACCTTC. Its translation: CASSLAKTGGYTF.

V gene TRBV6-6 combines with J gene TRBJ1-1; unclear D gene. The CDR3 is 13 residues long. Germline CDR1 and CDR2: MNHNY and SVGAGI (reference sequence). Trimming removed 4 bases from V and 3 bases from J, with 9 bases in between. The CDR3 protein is CASSLSRYTEAFF. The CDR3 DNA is TGTGCCAGCAGTTTGTCCCGTTACACTGAAGCTTTCTTT.

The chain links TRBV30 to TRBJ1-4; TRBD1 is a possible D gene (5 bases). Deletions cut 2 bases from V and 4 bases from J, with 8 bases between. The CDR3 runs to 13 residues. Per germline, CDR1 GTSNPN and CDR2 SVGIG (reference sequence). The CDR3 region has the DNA TGTGCCTGGAGTTGGGGCAATAATGAAAAACTGTTTTTT. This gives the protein CAWSWGNNEKLFF. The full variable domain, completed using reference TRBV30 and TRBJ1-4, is SQTIHQWPATLVQPVGSPLSLECTVEGTSNPNLYWYRQAAGRGLQLLFYSVGIGQISSEVPQNLSASRPQDRQFILSSKKLLLSDSGFYLCAWSWGNNEKLFFGSGTQLSVL.